These 11 T cell receptor beta chains originate from one sample sequenced in a study of T cells in localized non-small cell lung cancer (dated by TCRdb to 2018 to 2021). Library preparation employed the immunoSEQ multiplex PCR assay. In TCRdb, the immuneACCESS table is reduced to in-frame sequences with V and J assigned. These tables do not hold every clone; where another copy was compared, an unresolved V gene accounts for under half, and the others remain unexplained. Here the sample has 35,000 to 45,000 clones; about 90% occur a single time. The ten largest clones represent about 2.5% of the sample. Sequencing used peripheral blood, obtained before any cancer treatment. The receptors derive from a female donor at least 60 years old with stage I squamous cell lung carcinoma.

This sequence joins TRBV18 and TRBJ1-2; tentatively, D is TRBD1 (6 bases). Trimming took 6 bases from V and 4 from J, leaving 24 bases between them. In germline, CDR1 is KGHSH, CDR2 LQKENI. The CDR3 spans 17 residues. As DNA, the CDR3 is TGTGCCAGCTCCCCTTCGCAATTGGGGGGCGCTGGCTATGGCTACACCTTC. This sequence encodes CASSPSQLGGAGYGYTF.

The gene calls are TRBV27 and TRBJ2-3; the D gene is possibly TRBD1 (5 bases). This CDR3 comprises 14 residues. CDR1 MNHEY and CDR2 SMNVEV come from the germline V gene (reference sequence). V gave up 2 bases and J gave up 2 bases, with 8 bases separating them. CDR3 sequence reads: CASSLDRITDTQYF. The CDR3 coding sequence is TGTGCCAGCAGTTTAGACAGAATCACAGATACGCAGTATTTT.

The table lists this clone with a count of one. The chain joins TRBV2 to TRBJ2-5, with D perhaps matching TRBD1 or TRBD2 (7 bases each). V lost 4 bases and J 5 bases, leaving 11 bases between the germline ends. The CDR3 has 13 amino acids. Germline lookup yields CDR1 SNHLY and CDR2 FYNNEI. CDR3 coding DNA: TGTGCCAGCAGTGGACAGGGAGGGGAGACCCAGTACTTC. Protein product: CASSGQGGETQYF. The full variable domain, rest sourced from reference TRBV2 and TRBJ2-5, is EPEVTQTPSHQVTQMGQEVILRCVPISNHLYFYWYRQILGQKVEFLVSFYNNEISEKSEIFDDQFSVERPDGSNFTLKIRSTKLEDSAMYFCASSGQGGETQYFGPGTRLLVL.

This chain connects TRBV27 to TRBJ2-1, with D possibly being TRBD1 or TRBD2 (5 bases each). Germline lookup yields CDR1 MNHEY and CDR2 SMNVEV (reference sequence). V shed 6 bases and J shed 0 bases, with 12 bases lying between them. The CDR3 loop spans 15 amino acids. The CDR3 sequence is CASSSGTSSYNEQFF. CDR3 nucleotide sequence: TGTGCCAGCAGCTCCGGGACCTCCTCCTACAATGAGCAGTTCTTC.

The chain combines TRBV9 with TRBJ2-1, with 8 nucleotides matching TRBD2. Looked up from germline, CDR1 is SGDLS and CDR2 is YYNGEE. V lost 3 bases and J lost 8; bases outside the gene matches: 10. The CDR3 is 15 amino acids. CDR3 nucleotides: TGTGCCAGCAGCGGAGGATTAGCGGGATCTCATGAGCAGTTCTTC. This codes for CASSGGLAGSHEQFF.

This clone appeared a single time. The chain joins TRBV27 to TRBJ1-1; 7 positions match TRBD1. The CDR3 contains 15 residues. J lost 7 bases, V lost 3 bases, and 11 bases had no gene match. CDR1 is MNHEY, CDR2 SMNVEV, per germline (reference sequence). CDR3 protein: CASSFARGLKDEAFF. CDR3 in DNA: TGTGCCAGCAGTTTTGCCAGGGGGTTGAAGGATGAAGCTTTCTTT.

This clone was found once. V gene TRBV2 combines with J gene TRBJ2-3; D gene uncertain. Germline loops: CDR1 SNHLY, CDR2 FYNNEI. The CDR3 spans 15 residues. Trimming removed 7 bases from V and 1 base from J, with 15 bases in between. In nucleotides, the CDR3 is TGTGCCAGCAACGTCTTTGTAGGAGGCACAGATACGCAGTATTTT. Amino acids: CASNVFVGGTDTQYF.

This chain connects TRBV7-2 to TRBJ2-1, with TRBD2 as a possible D gene (5 bases). The CDR3 spans 15 residues. Germline V gene lookup returns CDR1 SGHTA and CDR2 FQGNSA. V lost 0 bases and J 4 bases, leaving 10 bases between the germline ends. The CDR3 DNA reads TGTGCCAGCAGCTTAGCTAGCGCATTTTACAATGAGCAGTTCTTC. This codes for CASSLASAFYNEQFF.

J is TRBJ1-1 and V is TRBV30, with D uncertain. CDR3 size: 14 residues. Germline loops: CDR1 GTSNPN, CDR2 SVGIG (reference sequence). V gave up 0 bases and J gave up 5 bases, with 13 bases separating them. Here the CDR3 DNA reads TGTGCCTGGAGTGTAGGTCTTAAGGAAACTGAAGCTTTCTTT. Protein product: CAWSVGLKETEAFF.

The genes are TRBV5-1 and TRBJ2-1; D not certain. Trimming shortened V by 5 bases and J by 3 bases, and 15 bases separated the two germline ends. Germline V gene data show CDR1 as SGHRS and CDR2 as YFSETQ. This CDR3 is built from 15 residues. In DNA form, the CDR3 reads TGCGCCAGCAGGGTAGACGTTCCTTACTACAATGAGCAGTTCTTC. Translation: CASRVDVPYYNEQFF.

This chain connects TRBV5-1 to TRBJ1-1, with D unresolved. The CDR3 spans 16 residues. Germline values: CDR1 SGHRS, CDR2 YFSETQ. V gave up 4 bases and J gave up 0 bases, with 16 bases separating them. The CDR3: CASSVGFRAMNTEAFF. The CDR3 DNA reads TGCGCCAGCAGCGTGGGCTTCCGCGCCATGAACACTGAAGCTTTCTTT. The variable domain in full, with the rest retrieved from reference TRBV5-1 and TRBJ1-1, is KAGVTQTPRYLIKTRGQQVTLSCSPISGHRSVSWYQQTPGQGLQFLFEYFSETQRNKGNFPGRFSGRQFSNSRSEMNVSTLELGDSALYLCASSVGFRAMNTEAFFGQGTRLTVV.